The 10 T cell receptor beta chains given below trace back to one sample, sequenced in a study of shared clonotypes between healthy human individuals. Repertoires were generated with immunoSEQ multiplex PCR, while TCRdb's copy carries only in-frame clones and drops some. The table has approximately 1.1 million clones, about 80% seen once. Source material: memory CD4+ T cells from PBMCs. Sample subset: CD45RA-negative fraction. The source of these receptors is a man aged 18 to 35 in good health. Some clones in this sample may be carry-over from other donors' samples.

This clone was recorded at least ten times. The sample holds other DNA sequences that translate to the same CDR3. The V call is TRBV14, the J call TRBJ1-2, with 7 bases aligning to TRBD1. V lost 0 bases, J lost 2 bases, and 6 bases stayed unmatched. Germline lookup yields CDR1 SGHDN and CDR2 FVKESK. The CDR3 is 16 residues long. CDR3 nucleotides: TGTGCCAGCAGCCAAGAAGCCGGGGGACAGAACTATGGCTACACCTTC. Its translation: CASSQEAGGQNYGYTF.

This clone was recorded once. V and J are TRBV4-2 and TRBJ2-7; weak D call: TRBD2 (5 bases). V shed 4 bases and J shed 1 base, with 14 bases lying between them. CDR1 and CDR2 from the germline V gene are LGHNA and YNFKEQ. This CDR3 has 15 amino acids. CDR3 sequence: CASSPARGQSYEQYF. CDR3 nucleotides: TGTGCCAGCAGCCCCGCCCGGGGTCAATCCTACGAGCAGTACTTC.

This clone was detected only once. CDR3 amino acids: CASSSTGGRLYEQYF. The CDR3 DNA is TGCGCCAGCAGCTCGACAGGGGGGAGATTGTACGAGCAGTACTTC. V usage is TRBV5-1 and J usage is TRBJ2-7, with TRBD1 matching over 9 bases. The CDR3 is 15 residues long. Germline-derived CDR1 and CDR2 are SGHRS and YFSETQ. Unmatched junction bases numbered 8, after V lost 3 bases and J lost 4 bases. Filled out from reference TRBV5-1 and TRBJ2-7, the complete variable domain reads KAGVTQTPRYLIKTRGQQVTLSCSPISGHRSVSWYQQTPGQGLQFLFEYFSETQRNKGNFPGRFSGRQFSNSRSEMNVSTLELGDSALYLCASSSTGGRLYEQYFGPGTRLTVT.

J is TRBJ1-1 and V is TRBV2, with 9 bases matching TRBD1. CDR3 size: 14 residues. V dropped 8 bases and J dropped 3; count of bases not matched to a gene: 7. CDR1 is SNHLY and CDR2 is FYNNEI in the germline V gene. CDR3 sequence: CASRIDRGDTEAFF. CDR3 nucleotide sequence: TGTGCCAGCCGGATAGACAGGGGGGACACTGAAGCTTTCTTT.

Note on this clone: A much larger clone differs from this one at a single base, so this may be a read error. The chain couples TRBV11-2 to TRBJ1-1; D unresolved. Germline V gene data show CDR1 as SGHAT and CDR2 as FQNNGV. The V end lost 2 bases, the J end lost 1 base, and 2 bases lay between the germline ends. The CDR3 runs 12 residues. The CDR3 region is CASSLSNTEAFF. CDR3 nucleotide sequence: TGTGCCAGCAGCTTATCGAACACTGAAGCTTTCTTT.

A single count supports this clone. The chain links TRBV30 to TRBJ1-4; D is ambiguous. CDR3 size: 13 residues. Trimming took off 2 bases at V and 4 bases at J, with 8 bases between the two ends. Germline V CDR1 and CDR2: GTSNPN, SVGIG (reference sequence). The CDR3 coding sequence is TGTGCCTGGAGTATCCGGGGTAATGAAAAACTGTTTTTT. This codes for CAWSIRGNEKLFF. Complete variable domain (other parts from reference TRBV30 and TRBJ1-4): SQTIHQWPATLVQPVGSPLSLECTVEGTSNPNLYWYRQAAGRGLQLLFYSVGIGQISSEVPQNLSASRPQDRQFILSSKKLLLSDSGFYLCAWSIRGNEKLFFGSGTQLSVL.

The CDR3 nucleotides read TGTGCCAGCAGGCTCCAGGGGGAGACCCAGTACTTC. This gives the protein CASRLQGETQYF. The chain links TRBV28 to TRBJ2-5; a possible D gene is TRBD1 (6 bases). The CDR3 contains 12 residues. In germline, CDR1 is MDHEN, CDR2 SYDVKM. V was clipped by 6 bases and J by 5 bases, with 10 bases between them.

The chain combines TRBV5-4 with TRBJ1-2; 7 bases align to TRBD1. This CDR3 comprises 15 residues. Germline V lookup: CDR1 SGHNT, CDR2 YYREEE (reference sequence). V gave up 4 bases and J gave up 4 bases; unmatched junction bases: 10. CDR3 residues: CASSGRDRGGYGYTF. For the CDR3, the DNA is TGTGCCAGCAGCGGCCGGGACAGAGGGGGCTATGGCTACACCTTC.

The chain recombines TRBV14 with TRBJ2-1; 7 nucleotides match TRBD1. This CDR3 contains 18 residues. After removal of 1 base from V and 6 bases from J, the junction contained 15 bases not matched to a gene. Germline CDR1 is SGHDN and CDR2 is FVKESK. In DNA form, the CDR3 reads TGTGCCAGCAGCCAAGGTATAGTGAGGGGGCGCTTCCGCAATGAGCAGTTCTTC. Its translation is CASSQGIVRGRFRNEQFF. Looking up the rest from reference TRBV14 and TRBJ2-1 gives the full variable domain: EAGVTQFPSHSVIEKGQTVTLRCDPISGHDNLYWYRRVMGKEIKFLLHFVKESKQDESGMPNNRFLAERTGGTYSTLKVQPAELEDSGVYFCASSQGIVRGRFRNEQFFGPGTRLTVL.

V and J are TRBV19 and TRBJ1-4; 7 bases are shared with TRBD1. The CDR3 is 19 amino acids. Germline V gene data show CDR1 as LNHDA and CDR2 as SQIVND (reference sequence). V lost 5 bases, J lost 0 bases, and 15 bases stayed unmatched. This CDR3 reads CASSSRPGQPLSTNEKLFF. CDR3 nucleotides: TGTGCCAGTAGTTCTCGACCGGGACAGCCCCTTTCAACTAATGAAAAACTGTTTTTT.